This T cell receptor (beta chain) is drawn from a study of T-cell reconstitution after alpha-beta-depleted transplantation in children. Unique molecular identifiers were used in preparing the TCRbeta library. In TCRdb, the PCR reads were re-called with MiXCR into one record per CDR3 protein. The sample lists about 980,000 distinct CDR3 sequences; roughly 29% were seen once. This clonotype came up many times. Its matching antigen is unknown. The CDR3 consists of 15 residues. Trimming pared 7 bases from V and 7 bases from J, leaving 18 bases between. CDR1 is SGHRS and CDR2 is YFSETQ in the germline V gene. General study points: A year post-transplant, T-cell counts and diversity derived mostly from newly produced T cells.

This sequence joins TRBV5-1 and TRBJ1-6; D unresolved. The sequences come from PBMCs, mostly from graft donor cells, collected 360 days after TCRalphabeta/CD19-depleted stem cell transplant. The source of this sequence is a boy younger than two who had a stem cell transplant for SCID, so the T cells may come from the graft donor. CDR3 nucleotides: TGCGCCAGCCAAAAGCCAGAGGCGAAGAATTCACCCCTCCACTTT. It codes for CASQKPEAKNSPLHF. Full variable domain (outside the CDR3, taken from reference TRBV5-1 and TRBJ1-6): KAGVTQTPRYLIKTRGQQVTLSCSPISGHRSVSWYQQTPGQGLQFLFEYFSETQRNKGNFPGRFSGRQFSNSRSEMNVSTLELGDSALYLCASQKPEAKNSPLHFGNGTRLTVT.